This TCR beta chain was sequenced during a study of T cell repertoires in cytomegalovirus infection. Findings and limits, study-wide: Dominant in the ex vivo response were TCR beta clonotypes restricted by HLA-C and specific for CMV.

MiXCR was run by TCRdb on the reads, yielding one entry per CDR3 protein. The profile shows approximately 190,000 distinct CDR3 sequences, nearly 9.5% of them singletons. This clonotype was seen repeatedly, ten times or more. What it binds is unknown. V gave up 1 base and J gave up 8 bases, with 20 bases separating them. This CDR3 comprises 16 residues. The V gene's germline CDR1 is MDHEN and CDR2 SYDVKM. V and J are TRBV28 and TRBJ2-5, with D tentatively TRBD1 or TRBD2 (5 bases each). Sample: PBMCs. The sequence was obtained from a human donor in good health (CMV status not recorded). Some clones in this sample may be carry-over from other donors' samples. For the CDR3, the DNA is TGTGCCAGCAGTTTATATTGGACACTGACTAAGGGTACCCAGTACTTC. Translated, it gives CASSLYWTLTKGTQYF. Using reference TRBV28 and TRBJ2-5 for the parts outside the CDR3, the full variable domain is DVKVTQSSRYLVKRTGEKVFLECVQDMDHENMFWYRQDPGLGLRLIYFSYDVKMKEKGDIPEGYSVSREKKERFSLILESASTNQTSMYLCASSLYWTLTKGTQYFGPGTRLLVL.